These T cell receptor beta chains were read from a single sample in a study of cytomegalovirus exposure and HLA in healthy donors. Generated by immunoSEQ multiplex PCR, the TCRdb table keeps only in-frame clones and is missing some. The data hold about 170,000 clones, with around nine tenths observed a single time. The sample was PBMCs. These receptor sequences come from a woman in her twenties or thirties in good health and CMV-seronegative. Both conserved end residues are part of each CDR3. The order of the fields is V gene, clone size, D gene, J gene, CDR3 protein, CDR3 DNA. A D gene is named only where the DNA matches it firmly. Only some rows state a clone size, as once, few, many or a class for expanded clones.

V: TRBV4-2; size: NA; D: NA; J: TRBJ1-1; CDR3: CASSQVRGEAFF; DNA: TGTGCCAGCAGCCAAGTAAGGGGTGAAGCTTTCTTT
V: TRBV6-5; size: NA; D: TRBD1; J: TRBJ1-2; CDR3: CASSYRGPNYGYTF; DNA: TGTGCCAGCAGCTACAGGGGGCCTAACTATGGCTACACCTTC
V: TRBV5-1; size: once; D: NA; J: TRBJ2-3; CDR3: CASSLDSGTDTQYF; DNA: TGCGCCAGCAGCTTGGATAGCGGCACAGATACGCAGTATTTT
V: TRBV2; size: NA; D: NA; J: TRBJ2-1; CDR3: CASRLTGISTSITYNEQFF; DNA: TGTGCCAGCAGGCTCACAGGGATATCGACTAGCATCACATACAATGAGCAGTTCTTC
V: TRBV5-6; size: NA; D: NA; J: TRBJ2-3; CDR3: CASSLISTDTQYF; DNA: TGTGCCAGCAGCTTGATAAGCACAGATACGCAGTATTTT
V: TRBV9; size: NA; D: NA; J: TRBJ2-5; CDR3: CASSVMGDSQETQYF; DNA: TGTGCCAGCAGCGTAATGGGGGACTCACAAGAGACCCAGTACTTC
V: TRBV6-5; size: NA; D: NA; J: TRBJ2-7; CDR3: CASSPGVAGEQYF; DNA: TGTGCCAGCAGCCCTGGGGTCGCGGGTGAGCAGTACTTC
V: TRBV19; size: NA; D: NA; J: TRBJ1-2; CDR3: CASSMSEYGYTF; DNA: TGTGCCAGTAGTATGTCAGAATATGGCTACACCTTC
V: TRBV4-1; size: NA; D: NA; J: TRBJ1-3; CDR3: CASRDFGAGNTIYF; DNA: TGCGCCAGCAGGGACTTTGGTGCGGGAAACACCATATATTTT
V: TRBV5-5; size: NA; D: TRBD2; J: TRBJ2-5; CDR3: CASSLAGLAGEETQYF; DNA: TGTGCCAGCAGCTTGGCCGGACTAGCGGGGGAAGAGACCCAGTACTTC
V: TRBV29-1; size: NA; D: TRBD1; J: TRBJ2-7; CDR3: CSWGQGYEQYF; DNA: TGCAGTTGGGGACAGGGCTACGAGCAGTACTTC
V: TRBV6-6; size: NA; D: TRBD1; J: TRBJ1-1; CDR3: CASSQDRGLGTEAFF; DNA: TGTGCCAGCAGTCAGGACAGGGGGCTGGGCACTGAAGCTTTCTTT
V: TRBV7-2; size: NA; D: NA; J: TRBJ2-1; CDR3: CASSSPGSHNEQFF; DNA: TGTGCCAGCAGCTCACCGGGGTCCCACAATGAGCAGTTCTTC
V: TRBV2; size: NA; D: NA; J: TRBJ2-1; CDR3: CASRVDSGSSYNEQFF; DNA: TGTGCCAGCAGGGTCGATTCCGGGAGCTCCTACAATGAGCAGTTCTTC
V: TRBV10-2; size: NA; D: NA; J: TRBJ2-2; CDR3: CASSREINTGELFF; DNA: TGCGCCAGCAGCCGGGAAATCAACACCGGGGAGCTGTTTTTT
V: TRBV29-1; size: NA; D: NA; J: TRBJ2-5; CDR3: CSVGRKETQYF; DNA: TGCAGCGTTGGGAGAAAAGAGACCCAGTACTTC
V: TRBV5-4; size: NA; D: TRBD1; J: TRBJ1-2; CDR3: CASSLAGGRGYTF; DNA: TGTGCCAGCAGCTTGGCAGGGGGTAGGGGCTACACCTTC
V: TRBV5-6; size: NA; D: TRBD1; J: TRBJ1-2; CDR3: CASSLDRGRYGYTF; DNA: TGTGCCAGCAGCCTGGACAGGGGGCGTTATGGCTACACCTTC
V: TRBV4-1; size: once; D: TRBD1; J: TRBJ2-7; CDR3: CASSQGGTGGYEQYF; DNA: TGCGCCAGCAGCCAAGGAGGGACAGGGGGCTACGAGCAGTACTTC
V: TRBV9; size: NA; D: NA; J: TRBJ1-1; CDR3: CASSARGSTEAFF; DNA: TGTGCCAGCAGCGCCCGGGGGTCCACTGAAGCTTTCTTT
V: TRBV6-1; size: NA; D: TRBD1; J: TRBJ1-2; CDR3: CAIGGTDTNYGYTF; DNA: TGTGCCATCGGCGGGACAGATACTAACTATGGCTACACCTTC
V: TRBV7-6; size: NA; D: TRBD1; J: TRBJ1-1; CDR3: CASTRGTGLNTEAFF; DNA: TGTGCCAGCACCCGGGGGACAGGATTGAACACTGAAGCTTTCTTT
V: TRBV7-2; size: NA; D: TRBD1; J: TRBJ2-7; CDR3: CASSLVWDRRYEQYF; DNA: TGTGCCAGCAGCTTAGTCTGGGACAGGAGGTACGAGCAGTACTTC
V: TRBV4-2; size: NA; D: NA; J: TRBJ2-3; CDR3: CASSQERFTDTQYF; DNA: TGTGCCAGCAGCCAAGAGAGGTTCACAGATACGCAGTATTTT
V: TRBV5-1; size: NA; D: TRBD2; J: TRBJ2-7; CDR3: CASSLAPAGESYEQYF; DNA: TGCGCCAGCAGCTTGGCCCCAGCGGGGGAGTCCTACGAGCAGTACTTC
V: TRBV2; size: NA; D: NA; J: TRBJ1-4; CDR3: CASSPSGGLKKLFF; DNA: TGTGCCAGCAGCCCGAGCGGAGGATTGAAAAAACTGTTTTTT
V: TRBV19; size: NA; D: NA; J: TRBJ1-5; CDR3: CASSKGVNQPQHF; DNA: TGTGCCAGTAGTAAAGGGGTAAATCAGCCCCAGCATTTT
V: TRBV6-5; size: once; D: TRBD1; J: TRBJ1-1; CDR3: CASRLLDRAKTEAFF; DNA: TGTGCCAGCAGGCTATTGGACAGGGCGAAGACTGAAGCTTTCTTT
V: TRBV6-5; size: NA; D: NA; J: TRBJ2-1; CDR3: CASSDLVENEQFF; DNA: TGTGCCAGCAGCGATCTAGTAGAGAATGAGCAGTTCTTC
V: TRBV29-1; size: NA; D: TRBD2; J: TRBJ2-5; CDR3: CSVAIVALASQETQYF; DNA: TGCAGCGTCGCAATAGTGGCACTAGCGTCCCAAGAGACCCAGTACTTC
V: TRBV7-2; size: NA; D: TRBD1; J: TRBJ2-7; CDR3: CASSLHAPTGGNYEQYF; DNA: TGTGCCAGCAGCCTCCACGCCCCGACAGGGGGCAACTACGAGCAGTACTTC
V: TRBV4-1; size: NA; D: TRBD2; J: TRBJ2-3; CDR3: CASSQGGIARGSTDTQYF; DNA: TGCGCCAGCAGCCAAGGGGGGATCGCGCGGGGGAGCACAGATACGCAGTATTTT
V: TRBV6-1; size: NA; D: NA; J: TRBJ1-4; CDR3: CASSEKQGGGEKLFF; DNA: TGTGCCAGCAGTGAAAAACAGGGTGGAGGAGAAAAACTGTTTTTT
V: TRBV7-6; size: NA; D: TRBD2; J: TRBJ2-2; CDR3: CASSRSGGATTGELFF; DNA: TGTGCCAGCAGCCGGAGCGGGGGGGCGACTACCGGGGAGCTGTTTTTT
V: TRBV4-2; size: NA; D: TRBD1; J: TRBJ1-5; CDR3: CASSLGQSNQPQHF; DNA: TGTGCCAGCAGCCTGGGACAGAGCAATCAGCCCCAGCATTTT
V: TRBV10-3; size: NA; D: TRBD1; J: TRBJ1-5; CDR3: CAISKQGSEPQHF; DNA: TGTGCCATCAGCAAACAGGGGTCAGAGCCCCAGCATTTT
V: TRBV5-4; size: NA; D: NA; J: TRBJ2-3; CDR3: CASSLDPEASTDTQYF; DNA: TGTGCCAGCAGCTTGGATCCAGAGGCTAGCACAGATACGCAGTATTTT
V: TRBV30; size: NA; D: NA; J: TRBJ2-3; CDR3: CAWSVRGAGDTQYF; DNA: TGTGCCTGGAGTGTCCGAGGTGCCGGAGATACGCAGTATTTT
V: TRBV10-3; size: NA; D: NA; J: TRBJ1-4; CDR3: CAISRGGDDEKLFF; DNA: TGTGCCATCAGCCGCGGGGGCGATGATGAAAAACTGTTTTTT
V: TRBV5-1; size: NA; D: NA; J: TRBJ2-5; CDR3: CASSLYAETQYF; DNA: TGCGCCAGCAGCTTATACGCGGAGACCCAGTACTTC
V: TRBV6-5; size: once; D: TRBD2; J: TRBJ2-1; CDR3: CASSYTSGGAYEQFF; DNA: TGTGCCAGCAGTTATACCAGCGGGGGGGCGTATGAGCAGTTCTTC
V: TRBV25-1; size: NA; D: NA; J: TRBJ1-2; CDR3: CASSESTSPGDNYGYTF; DNA: TGTGCCAGCAGTGAATCAACCTCGCCAGGGGATAACTATGGCTACACCTTC
V: TRBV6-1; size: NA; D: NA; J: TRBJ2-1; CDR3: CASSDDLGTSYNEQFF; DNA: TGTGCCAGCAGTGATGACCTCGGGACATCTTACAATGAGCAGTTCTTC
V: TRBV5-6; size: NA; D: NA; J: TRBJ1-2; CDR3: CASTTESYGYTF; DNA: TGTGCCAGCACCACAGAGTCCTATGGCTACACCTTC
V: TRBV9; size: NA; D: NA; J: TRBJ1-1; CDR3: CASSPTARVGPGAFF; DNA: TGTGCCAGCAGCCCGACGGCCAGGGTGGGCCCTGGAGCTTTCTTT
V: TRBV7-7; size: once; D: NA; J: TRBJ1-4; CDR3: CASSFPGWSEKLFF; DNA: TGTGCTAGCAGTTTCCCAGGGTGGAGTGAAAAACTGTTTTTT
V: TRBV4-1; size: NA; D: NA; J: TRBJ2-7; CDR3: CASSQVFRVHEQYF; DNA: TGCGCCAGCAGCCAAGTTTTCAGGGTCCACGAGCAGTACTTC
V: TRBV28; size: NA; D: TRBD1; J: TRBJ1-2; CDR3: CASSLIGQGAWGYTF; DNA: TGTGCCAGCAGTTTAATCGGACAGGGGGCATGGGGCTACACCTTC
V: TRBV14; size: NA; D: TRBD2; J: TRBJ2-7; CDR3: CASSPGTSGDYEQYF; DNA: TGTGCCAGCAGCCCGGGGACTAGCGGTGATTACGAGCAGTACTTC
V: TRBV4-2; size: NA; D: TRBD2; J: TRBJ2-1; CDR3: CASSQEGLGRGVYNEQFF; DNA: TGTGCCAGCAGCCAAGAGGGGCTGGGGCGGGGGGTATACAATGAGCAGTTCTTC
V: TRBV5-6; size: NA; D: TRBD1; J: TRBJ1-6; CDR3: CASSSGTENSPLHF; DNA: TGTGCCAGCAGCTCCGGGACAGAGAATTCACCCCTCCACTTT
V: TRBV5-1; size: NA; D: NA; J: TRBJ1-1; CDR3: CASSLIGGDPMNTEAFF; DNA: TGCGCCAGCAGCTTGATTGGGGGGGATCCTATGAACACTGAAGCTTTCTTT
V: TRBV6-1; size: NA; D: NA; J: TRBJ1-6; CDR3: CASSERQVNSPLHF; DNA: TGTGCCAGCAGTGAGAGACAGGTTAATTCACCCCTCCACTTT
V: TRBV7-9; size: NA; D: TRBD2; J: TRBJ2-3; CDR3: CASSFGGETQYF; DNA: TGTGCCAGCAGCTTTGGGGGGGAAACGCAGTATTTT
V: TRBV7-9; size: NA; D: TRBD2; J: TRBJ2-3; CDR3: CASSEGVAGGDTQYF; DNA: TGTGCCAGCAGCGAAGGGGTGGCGGGGGGGGATACGCAGTATTTT